These 30 T cell receptor beta chains were all obtained from the same sample, sequenced in a study of cytotoxic CD8 clonotypes in ibrutinib-treated CLL. Some clones are missing from TCRdb's copy, which holds only in-frame ones; the method was immunoSEQ multiplex PCR. The sample records approximately 300,000 clones, roughly 79% being singletons. The sequencing here drew on PBMCs, taken before ibrutinib treatment. Source of these receptors: a human donor with chronic lymphocytic leukemia.

This chain links TRBV5-5 with TRBJ2-7, with TRBD2 identical over 9 bases. The V gene end was trimmed by 2 bases and the J gene end by 7 bases; junction bases not matched to a gene: 10. The CDR3 length is 15 residues. The germline gives CDR1 SGHKS, CDR2 YYEKEE (reference sequence). Here the CDR3 reads CASSFSLAGPGEQYF. CDR3 nucleotides: TGTGCCAGCAGCTTTTCACTAGCGGGTCCGGGGGAGCAGTACTTC.

The genes are TRBV30 and TRBJ2-1, with TRBD2 as a possible D gene (6 bases). In germline, CDR1 is GTSNPN, CDR2 SVGIG (reference sequence). The length of the CDR3 is 16 residues. Trimming cost V 3 bases and J 5 bases, with 20 bases left between them. The chain's CDR3 is CAWSLRSGLTNNEQFF. CDR3 DNA sequence: TGTGCCTGGAGCCTTAGATCGGGACTGACTAACAATGAGCAGTTCTTC.

V usage is TRBV5-4 and J usage is TRBJ2-1; D ambiguous. The germline V gene has CDR1 SGHNT and CDR2 YYREEE (reference sequence). This CDR3 comprises 12 residues. V was clipped by 4 bases and J by 4 bases, with 6 bases between them. As DNA, the CDR3 is TGTGCCAGCAGCGGCGAGTACAATGAGCAGTTCTTC. Translation: CASSGEYNEQFF.

The chain uses TRBV9 and TRBJ2-5; unclear D gene. Germline values: CDR1 SGDLS, CDR2 YYNGEE. Trimming took 4 bases from V and 5 from J, leaving 12 bases between them. This CDR3 has 13 amino acids. CDR3 residues: CASSPGSWETQYF. In nucleotides, the CDR3 is TGTGCCAGCAGCCCCGGTTCTTGGGAGACCCAGTACTTC.

V and J are TRBV10-2 and TRBJ2-1, with TRBD2 identical over 7 bases. CDR3 length: 13 amino acids. V was pared by 2 bases and J by 7 bases, with 2 bases of the junction left unmatched. Germline CDR1 and CDR2: WSHSY and SAAADI. CDR3 sequence reads: CASSELSGNEQFF. CDR3 coding DNA: TGCGCCAGCAGTGAGCTTAGCGGGAATGAGCAGTTCTTC.

The rearrangement uses TRBV7-8 and TRBJ1-5; weak D call: TRBD1 (6 bases). This CDR3 has 16 amino acids. The ends were cut back, 8 bases at V and 0 bases at J, with 17 bases in the middle. Per germline, CDR1 SGHVS and CDR2 FQNEAQ. The DNA of the CDR3 is TGTGCCAGCTCCCCTTCGGGACACCATAGCAATCAGCCCCAGCATTTT. Its protein product is CASSPSGHHSNQPQHF.

The chain combines TRBV30 with TRBJ2-5, with D possibly TRBD1 on 6 matching bases. CDR1 is GTSNPN and CDR2 is SVGIG in the germline V gene (reference sequence). The CDR3 totals 17 residues. V shed 0 bases and J shed 0 bases, with 17 bases lying between them. CDR3 sequence: CAWSVTRTQGHQETQYF. The CDR3 DNA follows: TGTGCCTGGAGTGTGACTCGAACACAGGGTCACCAAGAGACCCAGTACTTC.

Here the CDR3 reads CASSPSGRESTGELFF. The CDR3 DNA is TGTGCCAGCAGCCCTAGCGGGAGAGAAAGCACCGGGGAGCTGTTTTTT. The chain has TRBV11-2 and TRBJ2-2, with TRBD2 matching over 10 bases. This CDR3 contains 16 residues. V was clipped by 5 bases and J by 4 bases; unmatched bases: 7. Germline V gives CDR1 SGHAT, CDR2 FQNNGV.

The rearrangement joins TRBV7-9 to TRBJ1-1; TRBD1 is a possible D gene (5 bases). V was pared by 8 bases and J by 10 bases, with 17 bases between. Germline assignment: CDR1 SEHNR and CDR2 FQNEAQ (reference sequence). The CDR3 is 12 amino acids. In DNA, the CDR3 is TGTGCCAGCTCCTACCTTGGGCAGGGAGCTTTCTTT. This translates into CASSYLGQGAFF.

This chain joins TRBV5-6 and TRBJ2-1; D remains unclear. V gave up 6 bases and J gave up 4 bases, with 11 bases separating them. Germline CDR1 and CDR2: SGHDT and YYEEEE. The CDR3 contains 13 residues. This CDR3 reads CASKAGIYNEQFF. DNA of the CDR3: TGTGCCAGCAAAGCTGGGATATACAATGAGCAGTTCTTC.

The genes are TRBV6-1 and TRBJ2-7; 9 bases are a match to TRBD2. The V segment lost 4 bases and the J segment 0 bases; nucleotides outside the gene matches: 4. Germline lookup yields CDR1 MNHNS and CDR2 SASEGT. The CDR3 contains 15 residues. This chain's CDR3 is CASSATSGSSYEQYF. DNA for the CDR3: TGTGCCAGCAGTGCGACTAGCGGAAGCTCCTACGAGCAGTACTTC.

This chain connects TRBV5-6 to TRBJ2-7; D possibly corresponds to TRBD2 (5 bases). This CDR3 is built from 14 residues. Germline lookup yields CDR1 SGHDT and CDR2 YYEEEE. The V gene lost 4 bases and the J gene lost 3 bases, with 14 bases spanning the gap. The DNA of the CDR3 is TGTGCCAGCAGCCCACCGGGATACTACTACGAGCAGTACTTC. As protein: CASSPPGYYYEQYF.

This chain links TRBV27 with TRBJ1-2, with D possibly TRBD1 on 5 matching bases. Between the trimmed V and J ends, which lost 5 bases and 8 bases, there was a span of 15 bases. The CDR3 is 13 amino acids. CDR1 is MNHEY, CDR2 SMNVEV, per germline (reference sequence). The CDR3 region has the DNA TGTGCCAGCAGTCGGGACCGGGAGTCGGGCTACACCTTC. Protein product: CASSRDRESGYTF.

This chain joins TRBV5-6 and TRBJ1-2; D remains ambiguous. CDR3 length: 13 residues. The germline V gene encodes CDR1 SGHDT and CDR2 YYEEEE. Trimming took 4 bases from V and 6 from J, leaving 13 bases between them. CDR3 sequence reads: CASSVDPGNGYTF. In nucleotides, the CDR3 is TGTGCCAGCAGCGTCGACCCCGGTAATGGCTACACCTTC.

The rearrangement links TRBV28 to TRBJ1-2; D is perhaps TRBD1 (5 bases). V lost 10 bases and J lost 4, with 13 bases in between. Germline CDR1 and CDR2: MDHEN and SYDVKM. The CDR3 sequence is 12 residues long. The CDR3, as DNA: TGTGCCATCGCACAGGTATTCTATGGCTACACCTTC. Protein product: CAIAQVFYGYTF.

CDR3 loop: CASSIGPLPYEQYF. CDR3 coding DNA: TGTGCCAGTAGTATAGGTCCGTTACCCTACGAGCAGTACTTC. V usage is TRBV19 and J usage is TRBJ2-7; unclear D gene. The V and J ends lost 1 base and 2 bases respectively, with 9 bases between them. Germline V gene sequence: CDR1 LNHDA, CDR2 SQIVND (reference sequence). The CDR3 covers 14 residues.

The DNA of the CDR3 is TGTGCCACCAGCAGGAATGCCTACGAGCAGTACTTC. It encodes CATSRNAYEQYF. The chain couples TRBV15 to TRBJ2-7; no definite D call. The CDR3 extends over 12 amino acids. Germline V gene sequence: CDR1 LNHNV, CDR2 YYDKDF (reference sequence). Trimming removed 3 bases from V and 2 bases from J, with 5 bases in between.

V and J are TRBV10-2 and TRBJ1-4; no definite D call. CDR1 and CDR2 from the germline V gene are WSHSY and SAAADI. CDR3 length: 15 residues. The V and J ends lost 2 bases and 3 bases respectively, with 10 bases between them. The CDR3, as DNA: TGCGCCAGCAGTGAGGTGGCAGCCTCTAATGAAAAACTGTTTTTT. Translated, it gives CASSEVAASNEKLFF.

The chain links TRBV2 to TRBJ2-5, with D perhaps TRBD2 (6 bases). Trimming took 7 bases from V and 1 from J, leaving 7 bases between them. The CDR3 runs to 12 residues. CDR1 SNHLY and CDR2 FYNNEI come from the germline V gene. CDR3 loop: CASNSGQETQYF. The CDR3 region has the DNA TGTGCCAGCAATAGCGGCCAAGAGACCCAGTACTTC.

The J gene is TRBJ1-4, the V gene TRBV7-9, with 10 nucleotides matching TRBD1. Unmatched junction bases numbered 2, after V lost 3 bases and J lost 7 bases. Germline V gene data show CDR1 as SEHNR and CDR2 as FQNEAQ (reference sequence). The CDR3 loop spans 14 amino acids. The CDR3 nucleotides read TGTGCCAGCAGCTTCGGGACAGGGGTTGAAAAACTGTTTTTT. Translated, it gives CASSFGTGVEKLFF.

The chain couples TRBV5-1 to TRBJ2-7, with D perhaps matching TRBD1 or TRBD2 (5 bases each). This CDR3 has 14 amino acids. V lost 6 bases to trimming and J lost 7 bases, with 20 bases between them. CDR1 is SGHRS, CDR2 YFSETQ, per germline. DNA for the CDR3: TGCGCCAGCACCCCCGGAAATGGATGGGGGGAGCAGTACTTC. This encodes CASTPGNGWGEQYF. The full variable domain, its missing parts supplied by reference TRBV5-1 and TRBJ2-7, is KAGVTQTPRYLIKTRGQQVTLSCSPISGHRSVSWYQQTPGQGLQFLFEYFSETQRNKGNFPGRFSGRQFSNSRSEMNVSTLELGDSALYLCASTPGNGWGEQYFGPGTRLTVT.

The chain couples TRBV9 to TRBJ2-1; D is possibly TRBD2 (5 bases). Germline V gene lookup returns CDR1 SGDLS and CDR2 YYNGEE. V was trimmed by 0 bases and J by 8 bases, leaving 18 bases between them. The CDR3 runs 16 residues. CDR3 coding DNA: TGTGCCAGCAGCGTAGCTGGGATAGCGATGGTAGATGAGCAGTTCTTC. Its translation is CASSVAGIAMVDEQFF.

This clone was seen a handful of times. This chain uses TRBV18 with TRBJ2-7; D not resolved. The V end lost 2 bases, the J end lost 3 bases, and 5 bases lay between the germline ends. Germline CDR1 reads KGHSH; CDR2 reads LQKENI. The length of the CDR3 is 12 residues. CDR3 sequence: CASSPEYYEQYF. CDR3 nucleotide sequence: TGTGCCAGCTCACCAGAGTACTACGAGCAGTACTTC.

The V gene is TRBV6-5, the J gene TRBJ1-2, with D uncertain. V lost 0 bases to trimming and J lost 6 bases, with 17 bases between them. The CDR3 is 16 amino acids. CDR1 and CDR2 from the germline V gene are MNHEY and SVGAGI. CDR3 coding DNA: TGTGCCAGCAGTTACTCGTTTTCCCAACCAAGGGATGGCTACACCTTC. Its protein product is CASSYSFSQPRDGYTF.

With respect to this clone: The same CDR3 is also encoded by other DNA sequences in this sample. This chain links TRBV9 with TRBJ2-7; tentative D call: TRBD1 (5 bases). Trimming removed 2 bases from V and 4 bases from J, with 13 bases in between. The germline CDR1 and CDR2 sequences are SGDLS and YYNGEE. This CDR3 spans 14 amino acids. Here the CDR3 reads CASSVSGLGYEQYF. The CDR3 nucleotides are TGTGCCAGCAGCGTCTCAGGGTTGGGATACGAGCAGTACTTC. Full variable domain (missing parts from reference TRBV9 and TRBJ2-7): DSGVTQTPKHLITATGQRVTLRCSPRSGDLSVYWYQQSLDQGLQFLIQYYNGEERAKGNILERFSAQQFPDLHSELNLSSLELGDSALYFCASSVSGLGYEQYFGPGTRLTVT.

The V call is TRBV16, the J call TRBJ2-3; no clear D. Trimming pared 1 base from V and 2 bases from J, leaving 10 bases between. This CDR3 spans 15 amino acids. Germline CDR1 is KGHSY and CDR2 is FQNENV. CDR3 in amino acids: CASSQFKIPTDTQYF. The CDR3 region has the DNA TGTGCCAGCAGCCAATTTAAGATTCCCACAGATACGCAGTATTTT.

V is TRBV7-3 and J is TRBJ2-2; D unresolved. Per the germline V gene, CDR1 is SGHTA and CDR2 is FQGTGA. V was clipped by 1 base and J by 0 bases, with 3 bases between them. This CDR3 is 14 amino acids long. The CDR3 spells CASSLRPNTGELFF. Here the CDR3 DNA reads TGTGCCAGCAGCTTAAGGCCGAACACCGGGGAGCTGTTTTTT.

The V call is TRBV18, the J call TRBJ2-1, with 10 bases that match TRBD2. The CDR3 is made up of 15 amino acids. V was clipped by 1 base and J by 6 bases; unmatched bases: 3. The germline CDR1 and CDR2 sequences are KGHSH and LQKENI. The CDR3 region is CASSPQREGLNEQFF. CDR3 in DNA: TGTGCCAGCTCACCACAGCGGGAGGGCCTCAATGAGCAGTTCTTC.

The J gene is TRBJ2-1, the V gene TRBV30; 14 positions match TRBD2. The trim removed 1 base at V and 4 bases at J, leaving 9 bases unmatched. This CDR3 is 18 amino acids long. Germline assignment: CDR1 GTSNPN and CDR2 SVGIG (reference sequence). The CDR3 here is CAWSGETSGRGLYNEQFF. Written as DNA, the CDR3 is TGTGCCTGGAGTGGGGAGACTAGCGGGAGGGGGTTATACAATGAGCAGTTCTTC.

V is TRBV29-1 and J is TRBJ2-7; D may be TRBD2 (6 bases). The germline V gene encodes CDR1 SQVTM and CDR2 ANQGSEA. V gave up 1 base and J gave up 6 bases, with 13 bases separating them. The CDR3 covers 13 residues. CDR3: CSVEVGSKIEQYF. In nucleotides, the CDR3 is TGCAGCGTTGAAGTCGGGAGTAAAATCGAGCAGTACTTC.